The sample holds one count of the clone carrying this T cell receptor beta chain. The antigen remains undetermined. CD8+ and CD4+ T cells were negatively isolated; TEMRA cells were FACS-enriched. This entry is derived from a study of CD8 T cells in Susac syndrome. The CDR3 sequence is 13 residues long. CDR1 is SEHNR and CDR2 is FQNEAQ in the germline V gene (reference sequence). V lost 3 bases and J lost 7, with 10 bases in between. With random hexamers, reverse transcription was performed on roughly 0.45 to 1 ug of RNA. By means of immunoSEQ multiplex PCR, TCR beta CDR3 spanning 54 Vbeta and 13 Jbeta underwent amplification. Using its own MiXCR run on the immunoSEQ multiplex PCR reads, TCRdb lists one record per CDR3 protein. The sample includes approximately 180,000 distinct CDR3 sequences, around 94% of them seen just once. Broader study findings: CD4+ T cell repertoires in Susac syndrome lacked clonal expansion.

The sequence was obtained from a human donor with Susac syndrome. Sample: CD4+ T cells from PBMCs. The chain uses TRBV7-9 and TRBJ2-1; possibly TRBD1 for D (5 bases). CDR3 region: CASSLTQVNEQFF. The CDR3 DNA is TGTGCCAGCAGCTTGACACAGGTTAATGAGCAGTTCTTC. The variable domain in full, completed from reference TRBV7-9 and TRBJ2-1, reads DTGVSQNPRHKITKRGQNVTFRCDPISEHNRLYWYRQTLGQGPEFLTYFQNEAQLEKSRLLSDRFSAERPKGSFSTLEIQRTEQGDSAMYLCASSLTQVNEQFFGPGTRLTVL.